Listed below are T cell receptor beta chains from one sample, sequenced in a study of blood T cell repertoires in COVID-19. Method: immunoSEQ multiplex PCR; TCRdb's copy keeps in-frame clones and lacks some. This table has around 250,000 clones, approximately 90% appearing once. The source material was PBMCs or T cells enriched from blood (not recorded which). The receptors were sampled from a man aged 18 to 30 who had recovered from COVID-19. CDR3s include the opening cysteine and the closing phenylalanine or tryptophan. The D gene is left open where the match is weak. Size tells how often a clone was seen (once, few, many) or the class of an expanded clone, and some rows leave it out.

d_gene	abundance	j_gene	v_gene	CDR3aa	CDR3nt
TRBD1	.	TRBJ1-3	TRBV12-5	CASGLADREIGNTIYF	TGTGCTAGTGGTTTGGCGGACAGGGAAATTGGAAACACCATATATTTT
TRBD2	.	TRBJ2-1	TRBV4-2	CASSPSGGYNEQFF	TGTGCCAGCAGCCCGAGCGGGGGATACAATGAGCAGTTCTTC
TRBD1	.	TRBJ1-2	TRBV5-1	CASSTNQQGAGGYTF	TGCGCCAGCAGCACAAACCAACAGGGGGCCGGGGGCTACACCTTC
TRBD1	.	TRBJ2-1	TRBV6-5	CASSQPGTGNNEQFF	TGTGCCAGCAGCCAACCCGGGACAGGCAACAATGAGCAGTTCTTC
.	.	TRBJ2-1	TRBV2	CAAKRAKVPEQFF	TGTGCCGCCAAGAGGGCTAAGGTTCCTGAGCAGTTCTTC
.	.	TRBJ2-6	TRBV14	CASSLSSGANVLTF	TGTGCCAGCAGCCTCTCGTCTGGGGCCAACGTCCTGACTTTC
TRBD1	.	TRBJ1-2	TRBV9	CASSGGTGLYYGYTF	TGTGCCAGCAGCGGCGGGACAGGCTTATACTATGGCTACACCTTC
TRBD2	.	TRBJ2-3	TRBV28	CASQNSGSAPDTQYF	TGTGCCAGCCAAAATAGCGGGAGCGCTCCAGATACGCAGTATTTT
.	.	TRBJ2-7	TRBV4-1	CASSQAGGAGYEQYF	TGCGCCAGCAGCCAGGCCGGAGGGGCCGGCTACGAGCAGTACTTC
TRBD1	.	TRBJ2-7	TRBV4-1	CASSQLLGQGFDEQYF	TGCGCCAGCAGCCAACTTTTGGGACAGGGCTTCGACGAGCAGTACTTC
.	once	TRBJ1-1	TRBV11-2	CATSTPKGEAFF	TGTGCCACCTCGACTCCGAAGGGGGAAGCTTTCTTT
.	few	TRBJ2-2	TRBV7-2	CASSSAGWGTGELFF	TGTGCCAGCAGTTCCGCAGGGTGGGGCACCGGGGAGCTGTTTTTT
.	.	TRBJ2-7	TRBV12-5	CASVGVSYEQYF	TGTGCTAGTGTCGGGGTTTCCTACGAGCAGTACTTC
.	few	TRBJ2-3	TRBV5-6	CASIPRATDTQYF	TGTGCCAGCATCCCCAGGGCCACAGATACGCAGTATTTT
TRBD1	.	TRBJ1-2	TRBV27	CASSPFSPQGAEGYTF	TGTGCCAGCAGCCCATTTTCCCCACAGGGGGCGGAAGGCTACACCTTC
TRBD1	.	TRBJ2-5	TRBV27	CASSTDRGWETQYF	TGTGCCAGCAGTACTGACAGGGGTTGGGAGACCCAGTACTTC
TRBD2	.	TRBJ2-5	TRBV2	CASSEFLSGGVRETQYF	TGTGCCAGCAGTGAATTCCTAAGTGGGGGGGTTCGGGAGACCCAGTACTTC
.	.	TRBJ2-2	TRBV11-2	CASSSDRFNTGELFF	TGTGCCAGCAGCAGCGACAGGTTTAACACCGGGGAGCTGTTTTTT
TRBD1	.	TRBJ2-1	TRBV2	CASRLDRGLSYNEQFF	TGTGCCAGCAGACTAGACAGGGGGTTATCCTACAATGAGCAGTTCTTC
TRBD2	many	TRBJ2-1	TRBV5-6	CASSPGLAGEWIGYNEQFF	TGTGCCAGCAGCCCGGGACTAGCGGGAGAGTGGATAGGGTACAATGAGCAGTTCTTC
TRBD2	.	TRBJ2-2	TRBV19	CASSPSGGVNTGELFF	TGTGCCAGTAGTCCTAGCGGGGGGGTAAACACCGGGGAGCTGTTTTTT
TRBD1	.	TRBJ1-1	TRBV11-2	CASSWGQAFTEAFF	TGTGCCAGCAGCTGGGGACAGGCCTTCACTGAAGCTTTCTTT
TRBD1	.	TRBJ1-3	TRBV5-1	CASSLEGDRASGNTIYF	TGCGCCAGCAGCTTGGAGGGGGACAGGGCTTCTGGAAACACCATATATTTT
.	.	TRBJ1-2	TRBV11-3	CASSFHRGVGGYTF	TGTGCCAGCAGCTTTCATCGGGGGGTTGGTGGCTACACCTTC
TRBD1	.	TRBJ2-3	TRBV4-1	CASSQDRGTGSPDTQYF	TGCGCCAGCAGCCAAGATAGGGGGACAGGGAGCCCAGATACGCAGTATTTT
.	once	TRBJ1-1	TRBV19	CASSITSYTEAFF	TGTGCCAGTAGTATAACCAGTTACACTGAAGCTTTCTTT
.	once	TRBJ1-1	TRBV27	CASSLARVTEAFF	TGTGCCAGCAGTTTAGCGAGGGTCACTGAAGCTTTCTTT
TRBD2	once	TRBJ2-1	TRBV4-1	CASSQDKPTYGGDEQFF	TGCGCCAGCAGCCAAGATAAACCCACGTATGGGGGGGATGAGCAGTTCTTC
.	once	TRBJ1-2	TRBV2	CARGGDGYTF	TGTGCCAGAGGGGGGGATGGCTACACCTTC
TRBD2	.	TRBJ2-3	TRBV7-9	CASSSIKLAGNVPFEYF	TGTGCCAGCAGCTCCATTAAGCTAGCGGGAAATGTCCCCTTCGAGTATTTT
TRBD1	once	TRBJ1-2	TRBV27	CASSLSRGKLNYGYTF	TGTGCCAGCAGTTTATCCAGGGGGAAACTTAACTATGGCTACACCTTC
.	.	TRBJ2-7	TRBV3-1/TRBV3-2	CASSRGRPSYEQYF	TGTGCCAGCAGCCGGGGGCGCCCCTCCTACGAGCAGTACTTC
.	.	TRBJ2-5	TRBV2	CASSFVPRSQETQYF	TGTGCCAGCAGTTTCGTTCCGCGGAGCCAAGAGACCCAGTACTTC
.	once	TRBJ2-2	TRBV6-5	CASSYWAGVTGELFF	TGTGCCAGCAGTTACTGGGCAGGGGTGACCGGGGAGCTGTTTTTT
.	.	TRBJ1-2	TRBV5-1	CASSPEGNDGYTF	TGCGCCAGCAGCCCGGAGGGAAATGATGGCTACACCTTC
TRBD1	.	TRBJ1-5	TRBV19	CASSRDRRNNRNQPQHF	TGTGCCAGTAGTAGGGACAGGAGGAATAATCGTAATCAGCCCCAGCATTTT
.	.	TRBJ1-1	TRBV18	CASSPPATTLNTEAFF	TGTGCCAGCTCCCCGCCGGCCACTACCTTGAACACTGAAGCTTTCTTT
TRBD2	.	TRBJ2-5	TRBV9	CASSPSGRAETQYF	TGTGCCAGCAGCCCCAGCGGGAGAGCAGAGACCCAGTACTTC
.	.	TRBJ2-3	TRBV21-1	CASTERDKPSTDTQYF	TGTGCCAGCACGGAGCGGGATAAGCCTAGCACAGATACGCAGTATTTT
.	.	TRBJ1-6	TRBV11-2	CASSSKVTGHSPLHF	TGTGCCAGCAGCTCGAAAGTCACAGGGCATTCACCCCTCCACTTT
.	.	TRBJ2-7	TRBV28	CASSLSGGAPYEQYF	TGTGCCAGCAGTTTATCCGGAGGGGCCCCCTACGAGCAGTACTTC
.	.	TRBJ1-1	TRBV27	CASSSGVNTEAFF	TGTGCCAGCAGTTCAGGGGTTAACACTGAAGCTTTCTTT
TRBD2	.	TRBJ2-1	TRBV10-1	CASRNSGSQFF	TGCGCCAGCAGGAATAGCGGGTCGCAGTTCTTC
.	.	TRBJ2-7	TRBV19	CASSDPGYAYEQYF	TGTGCCAGTAGTGATCCAGGGTATGCCTACGAGCAGTACTTC
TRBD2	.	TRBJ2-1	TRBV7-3	CASSLRAPSGRKHEQFF	TGTGCCAGCAGCTTAAGAGCTCCTAGCGGGAGAAAACATGAGCAGTTCTTC
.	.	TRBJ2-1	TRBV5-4	CASSAVGSGEPYNEQFF	TGTGCCAGCAGCGCGGTCGGTTCAGGGGAACCCTACAATGAGCAGTTCTTC
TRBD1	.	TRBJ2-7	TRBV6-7	CASRTQGGGSYEQYF	TGTGCCAGCAGGACTCAAGGGGGCGGTTCCTACGAGCAGTACTTC
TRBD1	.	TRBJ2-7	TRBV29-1	CSVPSLTGTGYYEQYF	TGCAGCGTTCCATCTCTCACCGGGACAGGGTACTACGAGCAGTACTTC
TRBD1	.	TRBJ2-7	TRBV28	CASSLGATGGYEQYF	TGTGCCAGCAGTTTAGGGGCGACAGGGGGCTACGAGCAGTACTTC
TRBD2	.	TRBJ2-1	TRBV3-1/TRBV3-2	CASSQGLAGEVYNEQFF	TGTGCCAGCAGCCAGGGACTAGCGGGAGAAGTCTACAATGAGCAGTTCTTC
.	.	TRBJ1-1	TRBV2	CASARGDTEAFF	TGTGCCAGCGCGCGGGGGGACACTGAAGCTTTCTTT
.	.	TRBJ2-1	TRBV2	CASSSSGIRGYNEQFF	TGTGCCAGCAGCTCCTCAGGGATAAGAGGCTACAATGAGCAGTTCTTC